A selection of T cell receptor beta chains follows, all from one sample in a study of cytomegalovirus exposure and HLA in healthy donors. Data came from immunoSEQ multiplex PCR; TCRdb stores just in-frame clones and leaves some out. The table has 100,000 to 120,000 clones, 82% seen once. Sample: PBMCs. These TCRs come from a young woman in good health and CMV-seronegative. Both conserved end residues are part of each CDR3. The order of the fields is V gene, J gene, D gene, CDR3 protein. The D gene is left open where the match is weak.

TRBV13	TRBJ2-3	TRBD2	CASSSGLAGKRDTQYF
TRBV7-2	TRBJ1-1	-	CASSLGGGTEAFF
TRBV27	TRBJ1-4	-	CASSLVGTLEKLFF
TRBV9	TRBJ2-1	TRBD2	CASSVGAGGPHERFF
TRBV6-5	TRBJ1-2	-	CAAGGSLNYSYTF
TRBV5-6	TRBJ1-1	-	CASSLSGLNTEAFF
TRBV11-2	TRBJ2-3	TRBD2	CASSLVAGGHTDTQYF
TRBV7-8	TRBJ2-5	-	CASSWTDQETQYF
TRBV4-1	TRBJ2-2	-	CASSHYNTGELFF
TRBV5-4	TRBJ1-2	-	CASSLNRGGYPF
TRBV4-1	TRBJ1-4	-	CASSQGPNEKLFF
TRBV15	TRBJ1-1	TRBD1	CATSRRQGAGTEAFF
TRBV6-5	TRBJ2-7	TRBD2	CASSYSGSKYEQYF
TRBV5-1	TRBJ1-5	-	CASSLESANQPQHF
TRBV29-1	TRBJ1-2	TRBD1	CSAAGQGYGYTF
TRBV7-2	TRBJ2-7	TRBD2	CASSRAGTSGSEQYF
TRBV7-9	TRBJ1-4	-	CASSLRSGAHEKLFF
TRBV7-9	TRBJ2-7	TRBD2	CASRPGLAGDEQYF
TRBV6-5	TRBJ2-5	-	CASTPIQGRGKTQYF
TRBV21-1	TRBJ2-7	-	CASSSREKKRETHYEQYF
TRBV14	TRBJ1-2	-	CASSQDHSGYTF
TRBV27	TRBJ2-1	TRBD1	CASSPTGTATYNEQFF
TRBV11-3	TRBJ1-6	TRBD1	CASSKQGARNSPLHF
TRBV19	TRBJ1-2	-	CASSTRYNYGYTF
TRBV2	TRBJ2-3	-	CASSGGGAGDTQYF
TRBV7-6	TRBJ2-1	TRBD2	CASSFVTSGSYEQFF
TRBV27	TRBJ1-6	TRBD1	CASGNRGSSYNSPLHF
TRBV6-1	TRBJ1-6	TRBD1	CASILTGTNSPLHF
TRBV7-8	TRBJ1-4	-	CASSLEWREKLFF
TRBV29-1	TRBJ1-5	TRBD1	CSVQIGTANQPQHF
TRBV28	TRBJ2-2	-	CASSFLRELFF
TRBV28	TRBJ2-3	-	CASSLARYTQYF
TRBV9	TRBJ2-2	TRBD1	CASSVTGAGELFF
TRBV5-6	TRBJ1-2	-	CASSFWGPGGGYTF
TRBV7-2	TRBJ2-1	-	CASSLGRLAQNDEQFF
TRBV5-8	TRBJ1-4	TRBD1	CASSFDGTDNEKLFF
TRBV28	TRBJ1-5	TRBD1	CASRQGGTNQPQHF
TRBV6-6	TRBJ2-7	-	CASSYAPPGLTYEQYF
TRBV28	TRBJ2-3	TRBD2	CASSKLAGGHTDTQYF
TRBV29-1	TRBJ1-1	TRBD1	CSAKQGARVNTEAFF
TRBV28	TRBJ1-4	-	CASSLHAAGPATNEKLFF
TRBV6-5	TRBJ1-6	-	CASRGRTNLNSPLHF
TRBV4-3	TRBJ1-1	-	CASSHRTRGNTEAFF
TRBV28	TRBJ2-3	-	CASSSLYREGTDTQYF
TRBV13	TRBJ2-3	TRBD1	CASSTRQGHRTDTQYF
TRBV30	TRBJ2-3	TRBD2	CAWSVLGGGDTQYF
TRBV6-6	TRBJ2-1	TRBD2	CASSPPTSGGAGEQFF
TRBV7-9	TRBJ1-4	TRBD1	CASSPKQGANLFSNEKLFF
TRBV7-2	TRBJ2-5	TRBD2	CASSFVAGGETQYF
TRBV11-2	TRBJ1-3	TRBD1	CASAGDRRNTIYF
TRBV7-2	TRBJ2-1	TRBD2	CASSNIAGGPGNEQFF
TRBV19	TRBJ1-1	-	CASSPAPGDTEAFF
TRBV4-1	TRBJ1-6	-	CASSQDRGASPLHF
TRBV15	TRBJ1-1	TRBD1	CATSSRQGAGTEAFF